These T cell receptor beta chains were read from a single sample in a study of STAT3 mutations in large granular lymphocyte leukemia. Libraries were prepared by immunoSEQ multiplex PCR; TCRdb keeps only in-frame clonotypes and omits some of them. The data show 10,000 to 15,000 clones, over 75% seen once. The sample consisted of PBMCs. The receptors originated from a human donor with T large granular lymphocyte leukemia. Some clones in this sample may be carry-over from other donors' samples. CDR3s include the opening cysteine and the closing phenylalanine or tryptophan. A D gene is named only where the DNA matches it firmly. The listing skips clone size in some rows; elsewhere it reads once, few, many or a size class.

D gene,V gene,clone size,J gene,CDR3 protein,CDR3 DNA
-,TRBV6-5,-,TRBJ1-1,CASSRGRNTEAFF,TGTGCCAGCAGTAGAGGTAGGAACACTGAAGCTTTCTTT
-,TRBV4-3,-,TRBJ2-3,CASSQAPSVGGATDTQYF,TGCGCCAGCAGCCAAGCCCCTAGCGTAGGCGGGGCCACAGATACGCAGTATTTT
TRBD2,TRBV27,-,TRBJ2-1,CASSLRPPGLAGNEQFF,TGTGCCAGCAGTTTAAGACCCCCGGGACTAGCGGGCAATGAGCAGTTCTTC
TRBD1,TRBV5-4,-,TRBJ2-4,CASSSRGHLANIQYF,TGTGCCAGCAGCTCCAGGGGGCATTTAGCGAACATTCAGTACTTC
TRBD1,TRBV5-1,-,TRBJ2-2,CASTSGTGVAGELFF,TGCGCCAGCACTTCCGGGACAGGGGTGGCCGGGGAGCTGTTTTTT
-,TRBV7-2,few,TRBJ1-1,CASTLGGRNTEAFF,TGTGCCAGCACCCTAGGAGGCCGGAACACTGAAGCTTTCTTT
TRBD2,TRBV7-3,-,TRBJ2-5,CASSTGPSGKTQYF,TGTGCCAGCAGCACGGGTCCGAGCGGGAAGACCCAGTACTTC
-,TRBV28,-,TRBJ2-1,CASSSRPVPYYNEQFF,TGTGCCAGCAGTTCAAGGCCCGTTCCTTACTACAATGAGCAGTTCTTC
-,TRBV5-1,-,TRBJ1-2,CASSLKAENYGYTF,TGCGCCAGCAGCTTGAAGGCAGAAAACTATGGCTACACCTTC
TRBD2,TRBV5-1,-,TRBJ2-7,CASSFGASGIYEQYF,TGCGCCAGCAGCTTCGGGGCTAGCGGGATTTACGAGCAGTACTTC
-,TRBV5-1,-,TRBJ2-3,CASSFAGFTDTQYF,TGCGCCAGCAGCTTTGCAGGGTTCACAGATACGCAGTATTTT
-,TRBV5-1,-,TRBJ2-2,CASSLDRDGTGELFF,TGCGCCAGCAGCTTGGACAGGGACGGCACCGGGGAGCTGTTTTTT
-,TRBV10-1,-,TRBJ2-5,CASSEAGASGETQYF,TGCGCCAGCAGTGAGGCAGGGGCATCGGGAGAGACCCAGTACTTC
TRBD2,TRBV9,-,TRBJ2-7,CASSVSGGSRDEQYF,TGTGCCAGCAGCGTAAGCGGCGGGAGTAGGGACGAGCAGTACTTC
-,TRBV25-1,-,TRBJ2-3,CASRNEGTDTQYF,TGTGCCAGTAGAAACGAGGGCACAGATACGCAGTATTTT
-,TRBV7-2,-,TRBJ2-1,CASSSSPRAYNEQFF,TGTGCCAGCAGCTCCTCTCCCAGGGCCTACAATGAGCAGTTCTTC
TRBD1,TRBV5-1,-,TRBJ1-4,CASSRDRGLNEKLFF,TGCGCCAGCAGCCGCGACAGGGGGCTTAATGAAAAACTGTTTTTT
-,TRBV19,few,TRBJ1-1,CASSVGVWTEAFF,TGTGCCAGCAGTGTCGGGGTCTGGACTGAAGCTTTCTTT
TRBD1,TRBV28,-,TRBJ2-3,CASKGASRTDTQYF,TGTGCCAGCAAGGGGGCCTCACGCACAGATACGCAGTATTTT